The 15 T cell receptor beta chains in this list originate from one sample, sequenced in a study of response to subunit inactivated influenza vaccine. In TCRdb, the RT-PCR reads were re-called with MiXCR into one record per CDR3 protein. The repertoire includes under 950,000 distinct CDR3 sequences, 21% of them detected once, and more than 8.5% sits in the top ten. The sequencing used PBMCs from blood, collected 5 days after vaccination. The receptors were sampled from a man over 45 who received an inactivated influenza vaccine.

V usage is TRBV2 and J usage is TRBJ2-2; 11 bases line up with TRBD2. Germline V gene sequence: CDR1 SNHLY, CDR2 FYNNEI. The CDR3 is made up of 16 amino acids. The trim removed 6 bases at V and 5 bases at J, leaving 8 bases unmatched. This chain's CDR3 is CASRVGLAGGTGELFF. The CDR3 DNA follows: TGTGCCAGCAGGGTCGGCCTAGCGGGAGGTACCGGGGAGCTGTTTTTT. The full variable domain, with the rest looked up from reference TRBV2 and TRBJ2-2, is EPEVTQTPSHQVTQMGQEVILRCVPISNHLYFYWYRQILGQKVEFLVSFYNNEISEKSEIFDDQFSVERPDGSNFTLKIRSTKLEDSAMYFCASRVGLAGGTGELFFGEGSRLTVL.

This chain uses TRBV12-3 or TRBV12-4 with TRBJ2-7, with 11 bases identical to TRBD1. V was clipped by 3 bases and J by 5 bases; unmatched bases: 6. The CDR3 is 15 amino acids. The CDR3 bases are TGTGCCAGCAGTTTGTTGGGACAGGGGGGCAACGAGCAGTACTTC. Translated, it gives CASSLLGQGGNEQYF.

CDR3: CASSEPRTSGDNEQFF. CDR3 sequence (DNA): TGTGCCAGCAGTGAACCCCGGACTAGCGGGGACAATGAGCAGTTCTTC. The chain links TRBV25-1 to TRBJ2-1; 12 bases are shared with TRBD2. The V segment lost 2 bases and the J segment 5 bases; nucleotides outside the gene matches: 4. The CDR3 length is 16 residues. Germline assignment: CDR1 MGHDK and CDR2 SYGVNS.

The rearrangement uses TRBV12-3 or TRBV12-4 and TRBJ2-5, with D possibly matching TRBD1 (6 bases). This CDR3 region has 14 residues. V dropped 5 bases and J dropped 5 bases, with 15 bases sitting between them. In DNA, the CDR3 is TGTGCCAGCAGTCTTACCGGGACATCGGAGACCCAGTACTTC. This sequence encodes CASSLTGTSETQYF.

The table lists this clonotype with a few counts. The rearrangement joins TRBV29-1 to TRBJ2-1, with unresolved D. Trimming left V 2 bases short and J 3 bases short, with 11 bases between. Germline CDR1 is SQVTM and CDR2 is ANQGSEA. The CDR3 has 14 amino acids. The DNA for the CDR3 is TGCAGCGTTGAATACGGCCGAAGCTACAATGAGCAGTTCTTC. Translating gives CSVEYGRSYNEQFF.

The chain links TRBV4-3 to TRBJ2-1, with 12 positions matching TRBD2. The junction had 10 bases not matched to a gene; V was cut back by 0 bases and J by 13 bases. In germline, CDR1 is LGHNA, CDR2 YSLEER. The CDR3 covers 16 residues. For the CDR3, the DNA is TGCGCCAGCAGCCAAGATCTGTCGACTAGCGGGAGTTCCCAGTTCTTC. Its translation: CASSQDLSTSGSSQFF.

This clonotype appeared a few times. The V and J genes are TRBV11-2 and TRBJ2-3; no definite D call. The V end was cut by 2 bases, the J end by 10 bases, with 13 bases between. This CDR3 is built from 13 residues. Per germline, CDR1 SGHAT and CDR2 FQNNGV. The CDR3 reads CASSLIPYNAQYF. The CDR3, as DNA: TGTGCCAGCAGCTTAATCCCCTACAATGCGCAGTATTTT. Based on the CDR3 plus reference TRBV11-2 and TRBJ2-3, the full variable domain is EAGVAQSPRYKIIEKRQSVAFWCNPISGHATLYWYQQILGQGPKLLIQFQNNGVVDDSQLPKDRFSAERLKGVDSTLKIQPAKLEDSAVYLCASSLIPYNAQYFGPGTRLTVL.

This clonotype has a handful of counts. The chain joins TRBV4-3 to TRBJ1-2; D unresolved. V lost 4 bases and J 5 bases, leaving 17 bases between the germline ends. Germline CDR1 is LGHNA and CDR2 is YSLEER. The CDR3 is 15 residues long. The CDR3 sequence: CASSRITNGVYGYTF. In DNA, the CDR3 is TGCGCCAGCAGCCGAATAACCAACGGGGTTTATGGCTACACCTTC.

The chain links TRBV13 to TRBJ1-1; D gene ambiguous. The CDR3 totals 14 residues. V shed 5 bases and J shed 0 bases, with 10 bases lying between them. CDR1 is PRHDT and CDR2 is FYEKMQ in the germline V gene (reference sequence). CDR3 loop: CASSPPTVNTEAFF. The DNA of the CDR3 is TGTGCCAGCAGCCCGCCGACCGTGAACACTGAAGCTTTCTTT. The variable domain in full, completed from reference TRBV13 and TRBJ1-1, reads AAGVIQSPRHLIKEKRETATLKCYPIPRHDTVYWYQQGPGQDPQFLISFYEKMQSDKGSIPDRFSAQQFSDYHSELNMSSLELGDSALYFCASSPPTVNTEAFFGQGTRLTVV.

About this clonotype: One base away lies a much larger clone, so this may be a sequencing read error. The V call is TRBV6-2 or TRBV6-3, the J call TRBJ2-6, with D perhaps TRBD2 (5 bases). This CDR3 has 15 residues. Trimming took off 9 bases at V and 0 bases at J, with 12 bases between the two ends. Germline V gene data show CDR1 as MNHEY and CDR2 as SVGEGT. In nucleotides, the CDR3 is TGTGCCAGTGAGAACGGGATCTCTGGGGCCAACGTCCTGACTTTC. This sequence encodes CASENGISGANVLTF.

This chain links TRBV20-1 with TRBJ2-7; D is possibly TRBD2 (5 bases). Germline CDR1 and CDR2: DFQATT and SNEGSKA (reference sequence). The CDR3 extends over 14 amino acids. The V gene lost 3 bases and the J gene lost 6 bases, with 18 bases spanning the gap. The CDR3: CSASKRRATGEQYF. DNA of the CDR3: TGCAGTGCTAGTAAGAGGCGGGCCACTGGCGAGCAGTACTTC.

This clonotype was detected a few times. The rearrangement uses TRBV20-1 and TRBJ2-7, with 9 bases fitting TRBD2. V lost 1 base and J lost 4; bases outside the gene matches: 17. Germline V gene lookup returns CDR1 DFQATT and CDR2 SNEGSKA (reference sequence). The CDR3 extends over 18 amino acids. The DNA for the CDR3 is TGCAGTGCTAGAGGACGATACGAGGCTAGCGGGGACCCTTACGAGCAGTACTTC. Translation: CSARGRYEASGDPYEQYF.

The chain recombines TRBV10-2 with TRBJ1-4; 9 nucleotides line up with TRBD1. The junction had 2 bases not matched to a gene; V was cut back by 6 bases and J by 0 bases. The CDR3 sequence is 15 residues long. CDR1 and CDR2 (germline): WSHSY, SAAADI. The CDR3 nucleotides read TGCGCCAGCAGGGGACAGGGTGCAACTAATGAAAAACTGTTTTTT. This gives the protein CASRGQGATNEKLFF.

The V and J genes are TRBV9 and TRBJ2-3, with 12 bases aligning to TRBD2. V gave up 0 bases and J gave up 4 bases; unmatched junction bases: 3. The CDR3 extends over 16 amino acids. CDR1 SGDLS and CDR2 YYNGEE come from the germline V gene. CDR3 coding DNA: TGTGCCAGCAGCGTAGGACTAGCGGGAGACCCAGATACGCAGTATTTT. Its translation is CASSVGLAGDPDTQYF.

The chain recombines TRBV30 with TRBJ2-7; D may correspond to TRBD1 or TRBD2 (7 bases each). Per germline, CDR1 GTSNPN and CDR2 SVGIG (reference sequence). The CDR3 has 13 residues. V was trimmed by 3 bases and J by 6 bases, leaving 15 bases between them. Here the CDR3 DNA reads TGTGCCTGGAGCAGTACAGGGGAGGGCGAGCAGTACTTC. Translated: CAWSSTGEGEQYF.